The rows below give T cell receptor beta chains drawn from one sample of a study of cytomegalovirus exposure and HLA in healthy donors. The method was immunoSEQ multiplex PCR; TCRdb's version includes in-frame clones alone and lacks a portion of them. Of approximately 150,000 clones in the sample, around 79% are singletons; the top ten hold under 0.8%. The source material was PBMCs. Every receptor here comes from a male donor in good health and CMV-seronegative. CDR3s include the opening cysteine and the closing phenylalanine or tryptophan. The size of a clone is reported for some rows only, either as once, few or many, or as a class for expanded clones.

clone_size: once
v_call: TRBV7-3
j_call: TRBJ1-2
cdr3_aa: CASSLTGTGGGYGYTF

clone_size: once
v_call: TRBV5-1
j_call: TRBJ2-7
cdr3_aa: CASSLGAGGPYEQYF

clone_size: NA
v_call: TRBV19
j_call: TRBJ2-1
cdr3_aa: CASSWQGHNEQFF

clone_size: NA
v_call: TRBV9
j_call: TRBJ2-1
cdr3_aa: CASSPQGPYEQFF

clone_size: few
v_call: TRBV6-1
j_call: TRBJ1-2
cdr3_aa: CASSARAGYGYTF

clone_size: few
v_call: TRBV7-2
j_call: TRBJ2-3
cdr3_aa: CASSPGTILTDTQYF

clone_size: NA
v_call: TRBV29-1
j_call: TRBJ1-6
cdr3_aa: CSVRLTGYDSPLHF

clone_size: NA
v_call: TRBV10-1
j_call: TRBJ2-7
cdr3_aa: CASSSQVSSYEQYF

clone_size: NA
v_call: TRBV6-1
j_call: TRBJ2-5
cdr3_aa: CASRNRGLQETQYF

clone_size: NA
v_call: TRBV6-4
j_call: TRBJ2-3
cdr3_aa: CASSVTGGSPDTQYF

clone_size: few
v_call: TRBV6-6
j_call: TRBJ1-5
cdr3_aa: CASSYSEGPQPQHF

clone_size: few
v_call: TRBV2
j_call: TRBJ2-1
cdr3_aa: CASSEGLAGVTEQFF

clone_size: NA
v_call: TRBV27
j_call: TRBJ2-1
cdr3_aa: CASAQAGGLYNEQFF

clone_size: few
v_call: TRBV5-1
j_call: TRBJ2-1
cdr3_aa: CASSSTSGALGEQFF

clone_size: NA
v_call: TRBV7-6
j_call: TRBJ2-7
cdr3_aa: CASSAFSGDNYEQYF